Below, one T cell receptor beta chain is given with its context. The entry originates in a study of blood T cell repertoires in COVID-19. Germline V lookup: CDR1 MNHEY, CDR2 SMNVEV (reference sequence). Trimming at V came to 7 bases and at J to 2 bases, leaving 10 bases not matched to a gene. The CDR3 runs to 15 residues. The method was immunoSEQ multiplex PCR; TCRdb's version includes in-frame clones alone and lacks a portion of them. This table has some 100,000 clones, around 88% appearing once. The chain has TRBV27 and TRBJ1-2, with 7 bases matching TRBD1. Sequencing was performed on peripheral blood. This clonotype was obtained from a human donor in a cohort sampled during active COVID-19. The chain's CDR3 is CASTRFPGQNYGYTF. The DNA of the CDR3 is TGTGCCAGCACACGTTTTCCGGGACAGAACTATGGCTACACCTTC.